One and the same sample provided the 17 T cell receptor beta chains below, sequenced in a study of T cell changes during pregnancy in multiple sclerosis (dated by TCRdb to the late 2010s). The library was generated by the immunoSEQ multiplex PCR assay. The clones in this table, taken by TCRdb from immuneACCESS, are in-frame only. Not every clone is retained; where verified, under half of the shortfall comes from an unresolved V gene, and the cause of the rest is unknown. The sample data list around 80,000 clones, and approximately 93% of these were observed just once. Approximately 0.92% of the sample belongs to the ten largest clones. The specimen was peripheral blood, collected in the second trimester of pregnancy. The receptor set was obtained from a female donor in good health, enrolled as a control in a pregnancy study.

This clone showed up just a few times. CDR3: CASSVSFNTEAFF. The CDR3 region has the DNA TGTGCCAGTAGTGTGAGCTTTAACACTGAAGCTTTCTTT. The chain couples TRBV19 to TRBJ1-1, with no clear D. The CDR3 consists of 13 residues. Germline V gene data show CDR1 as LNHDA and CDR2 as SQIVND (reference sequence). V was cut by 5 bases and J by 2 bases, with 9 bases left in between.

This clone was seen only a few times. This rearrangement joins TRBV27 to TRBJ1-1; 7 bases fit TRBD1. The germline V gene encodes CDR1 MNHEY and CDR2 SMNVEV (reference sequence). This CDR3 is 14 amino acids long. Trimming at V came to 5 bases and at J to 1 base, leaving 4 bases not matched to a gene. Here the CDR3 reads CASSVTGTNTEAFF. CDR3 nucleotide sequence: TGTGCCAGCAGTGTGACAGGGACGAACACTGAAGCTTTCTTT.

The chain carries TRBV7-2 and TRBJ1-1; D is uncertain. The germline V gene encodes CDR1 SGHTA and CDR2 FQGNSA. Trimming took 6 bases from V and 4 from J, leaving 12 bases between them. The CDR3 covers 13 residues. The DNA of the CDR3 is TGTGCCAGCAGTTCAGGTTTCACCACTGAAGCTTTCTTT. Its protein is CASSSGFTTEAFF.

V and J are TRBV6-6 and TRBJ2-1, with D unresolved. V was pared by 8 bases and J by 2 bases, with 19 bases between. Germline assignment: CDR1 MNHNY and CDR2 SVGAGI (reference sequence). This CDR3 is built from 16 residues. CDR3 nucleotides: TGTGCCAGCGTTAGCACTCTGGCAGTTACCTACAATGAGCAGTTCTTC. This gives the protein CASVSTLAVTYNEQFF.

This clone was picked up a small number of times. The identical CDR3 is also encoded by other nucleotide sequences in the sample. The genes are TRBV27 and TRBJ2-1, with D uncertain. CDR1 MNHEY and CDR2 SMNVEV come from the germline V gene (reference sequence). V was cut by 6 bases and J by 5 bases, with 14 bases left in between. The CDR3 totals 14 residues. CDR3 loop: CASRKGGLNNEQFF. CDR3 DNA sequence: TGTGCCAGCAGGAAAGGCGGCCTGAACAATGAGCAGTTCTTC.

The chain joins TRBV27 to TRBJ2-1; D gene unclear. This CDR3 is built from 14 residues. CDR1 and CDR2 from the germline V gene are MNHEY and SMNVEV (reference sequence). Trimming cost V 8 bases and J 2 bases, with 13 bases left between them. The CDR3 sequence: CASSPGPPYNEQFF. The DNA for the CDR3 is TGTGCCAGCTCCCCGGGTCCCCCCTACAATGAGCAGTTCTTC.

The V call is TRBV6-5, the J call TRBJ1-2; TRBD1 is a possible D gene (6 bases). The CDR3 is made up of 14 amino acids. Germline V gives CDR1 MNHEY, CDR2 SVGAGI. The V end lost 6 bases, the J end lost 13 bases, and 24 bases lay between the germline ends. The CDR3 sequence is CASSQAFTGLGVTF. CDR3 in DNA: TGTGCCAGCAGCCAAGCCTTTACAGGGTTGGGGGTCACCTTC.

The rearrangement links TRBV6-5 to TRBJ1-2; D is ambiguous. The CDR3 is 13 residues long. Trimming took 6 bases from V and 1 from J, leaving 9 bases between them. Germline-derived CDR1 and CDR2 are MNHEY and SVGAGI. The CDR3 loop is CASSPTRNYGYTF. The CDR3 bases are TGTGCCAGCAGCCCTACCCGTAACTATGGCTACACCTTC.

V is TRBV11-2 and J is TRBJ2-1; a possible D gene is TRBD2 (5 bases). The germline gives CDR1 SGHAT, CDR2 FQNNGV. V lost 1 base, J lost 1 base, and 8 bases lay in between. The CDR3 loop spans 15 amino acids. This CDR3 is CASSLGAVSYNEQFF. Here the CDR3 DNA reads TGTGCCAGCAGCTTAGGAGCGGTTTCCTACAATGAGCAGTTCTTC.

V is TRBV6-6 and J is TRBJ2-2; D is possibly TRBD1 (5 bases). V lost 5 bases and J lost 1, with 8 bases in between. Germline values: CDR1 MNHNY, CDR2 SVGAGI (reference sequence). The length of the CDR3 is 14 residues. For the CDR3, the DNA is TGTGCCAGCAGTCCGACAGAGAACACCGGGGAGCTGTTTTTT. It is translated as CASSPTENTGELFF.

This clone was picked up one time. V is TRBV5-6 and J is TRBJ1-2; no clear D gene. The CDR3 consists of 13 residues. V shed 5 bases and J shed 3 bases, with 11 bases lying between them. Germline V gene lookup returns CDR1 SGHDT and CDR2 YYEEEE. The CDR3 loop is CASRGGLYYGYTF. CDR3 bases: TGTGCCAGCAGGGGAGGGTTGTACTATGGCTACACCTTC. Together with reference TRBV5-6 and TRBJ1-2, the CDR3 gives the full variable domain: DAGVTQSPTHLIKTRGQQVTLRCSPKSGHDTVSWYQQALGQGPQFIFQYYEEEERQRGNFPDRFSGHQFPNYSSELNVNALLLGDSALYLCASRGGLYYGYTFGSGTRLTVV.

DNA for the CDR3: TGTGCCACCAGCCCCTCCGGGGGGGGGTCCCTATCCAAAAACATTCAGTACTTC. Translating gives CATSPSGGGSLSKNIQYF. The J gene is TRBJ2-4, the V gene TRBV15, with 8 bases identical to TRBD2. There are 18 residues in the CDR3. Germline V gene sequence: CDR1 LNHNV, CDR2 YYDKDF (reference sequence). V was pared by 5 bases and J by 2 bases, with 14 bases of the junction left unmatched.

This rearrangement joins TRBV5-1 to TRBJ1-4; D remains ambiguous. The length of the CDR3 is 14 residues. Trimming took off 4 bases at V and 5 bases at J, with 12 bases between the two ends. Germline values: CDR1 SGHRS, CDR2 YFSETQ. CDR3 bases: TGCGCCAGCAGCGCCTCGTACAGAAATGAAAAACTGTTTTTT. Translation: CASSASYRNEKLFF.

This clone was recorded a few times. This rearrangement joins TRBV9 to TRBJ1-1, with D perhaps TRBD1 (6 bases). The V end was cut by 1 base, the J end by 0 bases, with 13 bases between. Per germline, CDR1 SGDLS and CDR2 YYNGEE. The CDR3 loop spans 16 amino acids. CDR3 nucleotides: TGTGCCAGCAGCGTATCCTCGGGACACATGAACACTGAAGCTTTCTTT. Its protein product is CASSVSSGHMNTEAFF.

This chain connects TRBV4-1 to TRBJ2-1; 9 bases fit TRBD2. The CDR3 length is 18 residues. The V and J ends lost 4 bases and 4 bases, in that order; junction bases with no gene match: 14. CDR1 is MGHRA and CDR2 is YSYEKL in the germline V gene. CDR3 DNA: TGCGCCAGCAGCCGAATGTTTTTAGTAGCGGGAGAGTACAATGAGCAGTTCTTC. Translating it yields CASSRMFLVAGEYNEQFF.

The CDR3 region has the DNA TGTGCCAGCAGTCCTACAGAGAATTACCAAGAGACCCAGTACTTC. Translated, it gives CASSPTENYQETQYF. V usage is TRBV7-2 and J usage is TRBJ2-5; D gene ambiguous. CDR1 and CDR2 from the germline V gene are SGHTA and FQGNSA. This CDR3 is built from 15 residues. V was trimmed by 6 bases and J by 0 bases, leaving 14 bases between them.

To note about this clone: The same CDR3 can be traced to other DNA sequences in this sample. This chain links TRBV5-1 with TRBJ1-5, with D hard to call. V was clipped by 0 bases and J by 4 bases, with 8 bases between them. The CDR3 has 14 amino acids. Germline lookup yields CDR1 SGHRS and CDR2 YFSETQ. CDR3 nucleotides: TGCGCCAGCAGCTTGGACGGAGGAAATCAGCCCCAGCATTTT. It is translated as CASSLDGGNQPQHF. The full variable domain, in which reference TRBV5-1 and TRBJ1-5 provide the parts outside the CDR3, is KAGVTQTPRYLIKTRGQQVTLSCSPISGHRSVSWYQQTPGQGLQFLFEYFSETQRNKGNFPGRFSGRQFSNSRSEMNVSTLELGDSALYLCASSLDGGNQPQHFGDGTRLSIL.